This T cell receptor (beta chain) was captured by sequencing in a study of T cells in women clearing cervical HPV infection. On the study more broadly: Women with histologically confirmed HPV16-related CIN3 or worse, 2 with invasive cancer, served as cases. Case blood drawn at lesion detection; control blood after infection cleared.

The table came from immunoSEQ multiplex PCR; TCRdb's copy has only in-frame clones and leaves some out. The data show around 39,000 clones, and the top ten clones hold about 1.5%. Germline CDR1 and CDR2: DFQATT and SNEGSKA (reference sequence). J was trimmed by 5 bases and V by 6 bases; bases with no gene match: 17. This CDR3 spans 16 amino acids. Concerning this clone itself: The sequenced fragment ends 3 residues before the CDR3 boundary, so the rest is inferred from the germline J gene.

The gene calls are TRBV20-1 and TRBJ2-5; 8 bases align to TRBD1. Sequencing was done on a sample of blood buffy coat. This TCR came from a woman between 18 and 70 years old with a cervical HPV16 infection that either progressed to CIN3+ or cleared (not recorded which). The CDR3: CSAPEGQGASWETQYF. The part of the CDR3 DNA that was read is TGCAGTGCCCCTGAGGGGCAGGGGGCGAGTTGGGAGACC.